This T cell receptor beta chain was observed in a study of persistence of HIV-infected CD4 T cells. Study information: A median of about 8 years of suppressive ART preceded sampling.

Overall study findings and caveats: Antigen-responding cells were enriched for degenerate expanded CDR3beta sequences.

The libraries were made with immunoSEQ version 4 in survey mode. Clones were read by immunoSEQ multiplex PCR, and TCRdb kept only the in-frame ones, dropping some. The sample has around 47,000 clones, 80% to 95% seen once. Concerning this clone itself: Its cognate antigen is unknown.

This nonspecific control used anti-CD3/anti-CD28 bead stimulation of CD4+ T cells. Sorting selected CD4+ T cells upregulating both CD40 ligand and CD69. Between the trimmed V and J ends, which lost 1 base and 4 bases, there was a span of 7 bases. Germline V gene lookup returns CDR1 SGHVS and CDR2 FNYEAQ. There are 13 residues in the CDR3. The specimen comprised CD4+ T cells sorted from PBMCs after roughly 18-hour stimulation, sampled from a patient who received antiretroviral therapy. The sequence was obtained from an adult man with HIV who was CMV-seropositive. The rearrangement uses TRBV7-6 and TRBJ1-2, with unresolved D. CDR3 in DNA: TGTGCCAGCAGCTTAGAGGGCGGCTATGGCTACACCTTC. Translating it yields CASSLEGGYGYTF. The variable domain in full, with the rest retrieved from reference TRBV7-6 and TRBJ1-2, is GAGVSQSPRYKVTKRGQDVALRCDPISGHVSLYWYRQALGQGPEFLTYFNYEAQQDKSGLPNDRFSAERPEGSISTLTIQRTEQRDSAMYRCASSLEGGYGYTFGSGTRLTVV.